Reported below is one T cell receptor beta chain. Amplification targeted the TCR beta CDR3 regions, with RNA transcripts as the source material. Following a first-round RT-PCR that used HTBI primers, a second-round multiplex PCR was carried out. TCRdb recomputed calls from the multiplex PCR reads with MiXCR, one row per CDR3 protein. This sample yields some 250,000 distinct CDR3 sequences, of which approximately 42% are seen a single time; about 45% belongs to the top ten. This sample is drawn from a study of Graves' ophthalmopathy and Graves' hyperthyroidism. This CDR3 is 16 amino acids long. V lost 4 bases to trimming and J lost 3 bases; unmatched junction nucleotides: 11. Germline CDR1 SGHNT, CDR2 YYREEE (reference sequence).

This TCR derives from an adult man with Graves' ophthalmopathy. V gene TRBV5-4 combines with J gene TRBJ2-5, with TRBD2 identical over 8 bases. Sequenced sample: peripheral blood. CDR3 protein: CASSADREGLEETQYF. CDR3 bases: TGTGCCAGCAGCGCGGATCGGGAGGGCCTTGAAGAGACCCAGTACTTC.